These T cell receptor beta chains were read from a single sample in a study of human T cells and chemical hapten exposure. A single record per CDR3 protein comes from TCRdb applying MiXCR to the RACE reads. The sample carries roughly 200,000 distinct CDR3 sequences, under 25% recorded once. The sequenced sample was whole blood, obtained in connection with sensitization to the hapten diphenylcyclopropenone (DPC). These receptors originate from a woman aged 50 to 60 with alopecia areata. Some clones in this sample may be carry-over from other donors' samples. CDR3s leave out the opening cysteine and the closing phenylalanine or tryptophan.

v_gene	j_gene	CDR3aa
TRBV29-1	TRBJ1-1	SVSEVAEAF
TRBV29-1	TRBJ2-5	SVGANQETQY
TRBV11-1	TRBJ1-1	ASSLAHSPEAF
TRBV9	TRBJ2-1	ASSVEELAGVSSYNEQF
TRBV7-2	TRBJ2-7	ASSASYEQY
TRBV7-9	TRBJ2-7	ASGGRSYEQY
TRBV7-2	TRBJ2-5	ASSLSAYQETQY
TRBV6-5	TRBJ2-2	ASSRSGTPNTGELF
TRBV5-6	TRBJ2-1	ASSLVGVNDEQF
TRBV29-1	TRBJ1-4	SVEDPEAAGGEKLF
TRBV5-4	TRBJ1-4	ASAVRVEDEKLF
TRBV27	TRBJ2-2	ASSLLGVDTGELF
TRBV7-2	TRBJ2-5	ASSLSTVQETQY
TRBV20-1	TRBJ2-7	SARDEGGDYPHEQY
TRBV6-2/TRBV6-3	TRBJ1-5	ASSGQIRQPQH
TRBV27	TRBJ2-2	ASSLFLVAGGELF
TRBV7-2	TRBJ1-2	ASSLEGARAYGYT
TRBV7-8	TRBJ2-1	ASSLDRGTEQF
TRBV29-1	TRBJ2-7	SANRGPYEQY
TRBV5-1	TRBJ2-3	ASSSWTSGITDTQY
TRBV5-1	TRBJ2-7	ASSLPDAPYEQY
TRBV5-1	TRBJ2-3	ASSLDGRPSTDTQY
TRBV3-1	TRBJ2-7	ASSRGQGPREQY
TRBV6-5	TRBJ2-3	ASIEAGGGTDTQY
TRBV2	TRBJ2-3	ASTLAGARGPDTQY
TRBV7-2	TRBJ1-1	ASSPERGLRAF
TRBV5-4	TRBJ1-6	ASSFGGNNSPLH
TRBV6-5	TRBJ1-5	ASSNTQLEPQH
TRBV20-1	TRBJ2-3	SAHSMPGGGTDTQY
TRBV4-2	TRBJ2-7	ASSQPQAGLYEQY
TRBV5-1	TRBJ2-2	ASSLVGQGSTGELF
TRBV7-9	TRBJ1-6	ASSLEGGHNNSPLH
TRBV18	TRBJ2-7	ASSPRSGNIAEQY
TRBV27	TRBJ2-5	ASSFTGTGGETQY
TRBV6-5	TRBJ2-1	ASSYSSLAGDTNEQF
TRBV20-1	TRBJ1-5	SAPRGDSNQPQH
TRBV19	TRBJ2-1	ASSPRGSDNEQF
TRBV27	TRBJ1-1	ATSVGNANTEAF
TRBV5-1	TRBJ2-3	ASSLLLAGGPLGTDTQY
TRBV3-1	TRBJ1-5	ASSRKASNQPQH
TRBV7-9	TRBJ1-3	ASSLDDRSDSGNTIY
TRBV2	TRBJ1-2	ASSGGYRVGYT
TRBV5-1	TRBJ1-1	ASREGGSEAF
TRBV29-1	TRBJ1-1	SVALGGAF
TRBV4-2	TRBJ2-7	ASSQERAGDSYEQY
TRBV25-1	TRBJ2-2	ASSDATTSNTGELF
TRBV10-3	TRBJ1-1	ATQGQNEAF
TRBV7-2	TRBJ2-1	ASSPIPGQFYNEQF
TRBV18	TRBJ2-1	ASSPRGPPYNEQF
TRBV2	TRBJ2-4	ASRGPTSGYGKNIQY
TRBV7-3	TRBJ2-1	ASSPNIAGASYNEQF
TRBV10-3	TRBJ2-3	AISGVGKTDTQY
TRBV29-1	TRBJ2-2	SVEGRNTGELF
TRBV20-1	TRBJ1-2	SASDSGYT
TRBV20-1	TRBJ1-6	SARDLGQGGPRNSPLH
TRBV20-1	TRBJ2-7	SASILVSYEQY
TRBV29-1	TRBJ1-4	SFNRATNEKLF
TRBV12-3/TRBV12-4	TRBJ2-3	ASSNPGQGTDTQY
TRBV7-9	TRBJ2-2	ASRGHRGAANTGELF
TRBV6-5	TRBJ1-1	ASSYSIGIGMTEAF